The sample holds a few counts of the clone carrying this T cell receptor (beta chain). The data stem from a study of blood T cell repertoires in COVID-19. Repertoires were generated with immunoSEQ multiplex PCR, while TCRdb's copy carries only in-frame clones and drops some. The sample records 100,000 to 150,000 clones, around 70% being singletons. From germline, CDR1 is KGHSH and CDR2 LQKENI. There are 17 residues in the CDR3. V dropped 6 bases and J dropped 6; count of bases not matched to a gene: 12. The V gene is TRBV18, the J gene TRBJ2-1, with 12 nucleotides matching TRBD2. What was sequenced was peripheral blood. The receptor was derived from a man in his sixties with acute or convalescent COVID-19. The CDR3: CASSASGRANGSNEQFF. For the CDR3, the DNA is TGTGCCAGCTCGGCTAGCGGGAGGGCCAATGGATCCAATGAGCAGTTCTTC.